Sequencing of this T cell receptor beta chain was carried out in a study of neurological immune-mediated disorders. Unsorted libraries were prepared from 2 million PBMCs held at -80 C. This clonotype was found many times. The antigen is not known. Study findings and constraints: Phylogenetic grouping assigned the repertoires of 18 of 34 multiple sclerosis patients to a single cluster of related CDR3 sequences. This cluster may be a repertoire-level signature. No CDR3 amino acid sequences recurred among expanded clones across subjects, suggesting private repertoires in all groups.

5'RACE with 10-nucleotide random UMIs generated the cDNA. One entry per CDR3 protein results from TCRdb running MiXCR on the 5' RACE reads. Of 90,000 to 150,000 distinct CDR3 sequences in the sample, approximately 3.2% were seen once. The sequenced sample was PBMCs. The clonotype was recovered from a woman in her twenties or thirties with multiple sclerosis.

The CDR3 is CSARRTVNTGELFF. The CDR3 coding sequence is TGCAGTGCTAGACGGACGGTGAACACCGGGGAGCTGTTTTTT. The chain carries TRBV20-1 and TRBJ2-2, with D unresolved. Between the trimmed V and J ends, which lost 2 bases and 1 base, there was a span of 8 bases. Germline V gives CDR1 DFQATT, CDR2 SNEGSKA (reference sequence). CDR3 length equals 14 residues.